The 5 T cell receptor beta chains presented below share a single source sample, sequenced in a study of T-cell reconstitution after alpha-beta-depleted transplantation in children. The library targeted TCRbeta and was prepared with unique molecular identifiers. TCRdb reprocessed the PCR reads via MiXCR and lists one record per CDR3 protein. The sample holds more than 200,000 distinct CDR3 sequences; about 9.6% are singletons and the top ten take approximately 5%. The material was PBMCs from the stem cell graft donor, obtained from the stem cell graft. The receptor set was obtained from a human donor who donated a stem cell graft to a child with SCID.

This clonotype was recorded many times. The chain joins TRBV5-1 to TRBJ2-1, with a tentative D call TRBD1 (6 bases). CDR1 is SGHRS, CDR2 YFSETQ, per germline. The CDR3 loop spans 13 amino acids. The V and J ends lost 0 bases and 8 bases respectively, with 9 bases between them. The CDR3 is CASSLGPGDEQFF. The CDR3 DNA sequence: TGCGCCAGCAGCTTGGGTCCAGGGGATGAGCAGTTCTTC.

In its sample, this clonotype was seen many times. J is TRBJ2-7 and V is TRBV20-1; D uncertain. This CDR3 has 13 amino acids. Germline V gene data show CDR1 as DFQATT and CDR2 as SNEGSKA (reference sequence). The V gene lost 7 bases and the J gene lost 0 bases, with 13 bases spanning the gap. CDR3 coding DNA: TGCAGTGTTCAAAACGAGGACTCCTACGAGCAGTACTTC. Residues: CSVQNEDSYEQYF.

This clonotype was seen ten or more times. CDR3 residues: CASSFTADTEAFF. The CDR3 DNA is TGCGCCAGCAGCTTTACGGCGGACACTGAAGCTTTCTTT. The V and J genes are TRBV5-1 and TRBJ1-1; no firm D call. The CDR3 totals 13 residues. Germline V CDR1 and CDR2: SGHRS, YFSETQ. V lost 2 bases to trimming and J lost 3 bases, with 8 bases between them.

There are many counts of this clonotype. The CDR3, as DNA: TGCAGCGGGCAATTCGGACAGGGCTACACTGAAGCTTTCTTT. It specifies CSGQFGQGYTEAFF. The chain recombines TRBV29-1 with TRBJ1-1; 8 positions agree with TRBD1. Germline CDR1 and CDR2: SQVTM and ANQGSEA. The J segment lost 3 bases and the V segment lost 7 bases, leaving 10 bases of the junction unmatched. The CDR3 consists of 14 residues. The full variable domain, in which reference TRBV29-1 and TRBJ1-1 provide the parts outside the CDR3, is SAVISQKPSRDICQRGTSLTIQCQVDSQVTMMFWYRQQPGQSLTLIATANQGSEATYESGFVIDKFPISRPNLTFSTLTVSNMSPEDSSIYLCSGQFGQGYTEAFFGQGTRLTVV.

The chain uses TRBV24-1 and TRBJ2-2; 9 bases match TRBD1. J was trimmed by 3 bases and V by 4 bases; bases with no gene match: 5. The length of the CDR3 is 16 residues. From germline, CDR1 is KGHDR and CDR2 SFDVKD. The CDR3: CATSDPGQGYTGELFF. The CDR3 DNA reads as TGTGCCACCAGTGACCCCGGACAGGGGTACACCGGGGAGCTGTTTTTT.